This TCR beta chain is drawn from a study of cytomegalovirus exposure and HLA in healthy donors. The donors were members of the approximately 130-subject validation cohort (separate from the roughly 700-subject first cohort). The CDR3 has 12 residues. Trimming stripped 4 bases from V and 5 bases from J, with 9 bases between. Germline CDR1 is MNHEY and CDR2 is SMNVEV (reference sequence). TCRdb keeps only in-frame clones here, not all; method: immunoSEQ multiplex PCR. The repertoire holds almost 75,000 clones, with 70% to 90% as singletons. Material: PBMCs. The receptor was isolated from a man aged 25 to 40 in good health and CMV-seronegative. The V call is TRBV27, the J call TRBJ2-7; D is possibly TRBD1 (6 bases). This chain's CDR3 is CASSSNRDEQYV. In DNA, the CDR3 is TGTGCCAGCAGTTCCAACAGGGACGAGCAGTACGTC.